This is a list of T cell receptor beta chains from one sample in a study of blood T cell repertoires in COVID-19. The method was immunoSEQ multiplex PCR; TCRdb's version includes in-frame clones alone and lacks a portion of them. Found here are about 400,000 clones, 88% of them singletons; the top ten hold roughly 1.9%. Sample: PBMCs or T cells enriched from blood (not recorded which). The receptors shown here come from a woman in her forties with acute COVID-19. CDR3s include the opening cysteine and the closing phenylalanine or tryptophan. Each record gives: clone size, D gene, V gene, J gene, CDR3 DNA, CDR3 protein. The D gene is left open where the match is weak. Clone size is shown for a subset of rows, as once, few, many or a class of expanded clone.

>-|-|TRBV2|TRBJ2-4
TGTGCCAGCAGTGATGGCATAGCCAAAAACATTCAGTACTTC
CASSDGIAKNIQYF
>-|TRBD1|TRBV5-5|TRBJ2-5
TGTGCCAGCAGCGTGGGACAGGGCTACGAGGAGACCCAGTACTTC
CASSVGQGYEETQYF
>-|TRBD1|TRBV19|TRBJ2-5
TGTGCCAGTAAAAATCCGGGACAGTACGAGACCCAGTACTTC
CASKNPGQYETQYF
>-|-|TRBV2|TRBJ2-7
TGTGCCAGCAGTGATCCCGCAGGGGGGTACTACGAGCAGTACTTC
CASSDPAGGYYEQYF
>-|TRBD2|TRBV19|TRBJ2-1
TGTGCCAGTAGTCTCTCCGGGACTAGCGGGGGGATTTACAATGAGCAGTTCTTC
CASSLSGTSGGIYNEQFF
>-|-|TRBV5-6|TRBJ1-2
TGTGCCAGCAGCTTAGGTGGCAGGGACTATGGCTACACCTTC
CASSLGGRDYGYTF
>-|-|TRBV30|TRBJ1-1
TGTGCCTGGAGTGACAGGGAGGGGACTGAAGCTTTCTTT
CAWSDREGTEAFF
>few|-|TRBV20-1|TRBJ1-1
TGCAGTGGCTGGAGGAACACTGAAGCTTTCTTT
CSGWRNTEAFF
>once|-|TRBV27|TRBJ1-2
TGTGCCAGCAGCCCTCGGTGGGGCGGCTATGGCTACACCTTC
CASSPRWGGYGYTF
>few|TRBD2|TRBV29-1|TRBJ2-7
TGCAGCGTTCAGCGGGGGCCATCCTACGAGCAGTACTTC
CSVQRGPSYEQYF
>-|-|TRBV5-4|TRBJ2-7
TGTGCCAGCAGTTCGCCGGGTACAAGTACATACGAGCAGTACTTC
CASSSPGTSTYEQYF
>few|-|TRBV21-1|TRBJ1-4
TGTGCCAGCAGCAAGACACGGTTCGTTAATAATGAAAAACTGTTTTTT
CASSKTRFVNNEKLFF
>-|-|TRBV20-1|TRBJ1-3
TGCAGTGCTAGTTCGGGGATAGGAAACACCATATATTTT
CSASSGIGNTIYF
>once|-|TRBV21-1|TRBJ1-2
TGTGCCAGCAATACCCCGGGACAGGGGGCCCACTATGGCTACACCTTC
CASNTPGQGAHYGYTF
>-|-|TRBV6-5|TRBJ2-7
TGTGCCAGCAGTTACTCGAGATCTGTCTACGAGCAGTACTTC
CASSYSRSVYEQYF
>once|TRBD2|TRBV6-5|TRBJ2-7
TGTGCCAGCAGTTACGCCAGGGAGGGATACGAGCAGTACTTC
CASSYAREGYEQYF
>-|TRBD2|TRBV19|TRBJ2-7
TGTGCCAGTAGGCCATCGGGGGGGACCTACGAGCAGTACTTC
CASRPSGGTYEQYF